These T cell receptor beta chains were read from a single sample in a study of memory CD4+ T cells and cytomegalovirus serostatus. The repertoire was sequenced with immunoSEQ multiplex PCR; TCRdb's copy has only in-frame clones and lacks some. The sample has 84,000 or so clones; approximately 84% are singletons. Sequencing was done on a sample of memory CD4+ T cells from blood. These receptors originate from an adult in good health and CMV-seronegative. CDR3s include the opening cysteine and the closing phenylalanine or tryptophan. The D gene is left open where the match is weak. Some rows have no size entry. The others give once, few or many, or a class for an expanded clone.

d_gene	v_gene	j_gene	abundance	CDR3nt	CDR3aa
NA	TRBV7-2	TRBJ1-2	NA	TGTGCCAGCAGCCCCGATAGGTATGACTATGGCTACACCTTC	CASSPDRYDYGYTF
NA	TRBV5-1	TRBJ1-3	once	TGCGCCAGCAGCTTGTGGGGGAGTGGAAACACCATATATTTT	CASSLWGSGNTIYF
NA	TRBV10-1	TRBJ1-1	NA	TGCGCCAGCAGTGGGACAGTGAACACTGAAGCTTTCTTT	CASSGTVNTEAFF
NA	TRBV6-4	TRBJ2-3	NA	TGTGCCAGCAGTGCAAGTGCTAGCACAGATACGCAGTATTTT	CASSASASTDTQYF
NA	TRBV10-3	TRBJ1-3	NA	TGTGCCATCAGTGAAAAGGGTTTCTCTGGAAACACCATATATTTT	CAISEKGFSGNTIYF
NA	TRBV2	TRBJ1-3	NA	TGTGCCAGCGGGCGAGAGACAGCCAACACCATATATTTT	CASGRETANTIYF
NA	TRBV9	TRBJ2-5	NA	TGTGCCAGCAGCGAAGGGGGAGAGACCCAGTACTTC	CASSEGGETQYF
NA	TRBV12-5	TRBJ2-1	NA	TGTGCTAGTGGTTTGGGAAGGACAGGAGGGGATGAGCAGTTCTTC	CASGLGRTGGDEQFF
TRBD2	TRBV6-1	TRBJ2-5	NA	TGTGCCAGCAGTGGAGGACTAGCGGGTCAAGAGACCCAGTACTTC	CASSGGLAGQETQYF
NA	TRBV19	TRBJ2-7	NA	TGTGCCAGTAGTATCACCGTTGTGTACGAGCAGTACTTC	CASSITVVYEQYF
NA	TRBV6-6	TRBJ2-7	NA	TGTGCCAGCAAAGCAGGGGAGAGGTACGAGCAGTACTTC	CASKAGERYEQYF
NA	TRBV5-1	TRBJ1-1	NA	TGCGCCAGCAGCTTGGCATCGAACACTGAAGCTTTCTTT	CASSLASNTEAFF
NA	TRBV5-1	TRBJ1-2	NA	TGCGCCAGCGGCACCGAAAGGGGCGCGGGCTACACCTTC	CASGTERGAGYTF
NA	TRBV5-5	TRBJ2-7	NA	TGTGCCAGCAGCTTAGTATCGGTACCTACTGAGCAGTACTTC	CASSLVSVPTEQYF
NA	TRBV29-1	TRBJ2-5	NA	TGCAGCGTTGAAGGGGGGCCAGGCTGGGAGACCCAGTACTTC	CSVEGGPGWETQYF
NA	TRBV11-2	TRBJ1-3	NA	TGTGCCAGCAGCTTAGGGCGGACATCTGGAAACACCATATATTTT	CASSLGRTSGNTIYF
NA	TRBV9	TRBJ1-2	NA	TGTGCCAGCAGCCCGCAGTATGGCTACACCTTC	CASSPQYGYTF
NA	TRBV7-9	TRBJ2-1	NA	TGTGCCAGCAGCTTTTCCTCCCAGGGATATGAGCAGTTCTTC	CASSFSSQGYEQFF
TRBD1	TRBV29-1	TRBJ1-6	NA	TGCAGCGCCCGTAGGGGGACAGAAGGTTCACCCCTCCACTTT	CSARRGTEGSPLHF
NA	TRBV25-1	TRBJ1-4	NA	TGTGCCAGCAGTGAATCGGGCTACAGGGTCTCAACTAATGAAAAACTGTTTTTT	CASSESGYRVSTNEKLFF